The clone carrying this T cell receptor beta chain was found once. This clone may be a read error of a much larger clone one base away. The missing conserved phenylalanine or tryptophan at the end of this CDR3 makes a read error likely. Trimming stripped 3 bases from V and 1 base from J, with 7 bases between. The CDR3 spans 13 residues. The V gene's germline CDR1 is SGDLS and CDR2 YYNGEE. TCRdb re-called the PCR reads through MiXCR, storing one row per CDR3 protein. Here the sample spans over 85,000 distinct CDR3 sequences, 51% being singletons. This entry belongs to a study of CDR3 diversity in severe acne.

The TCR originated in a male donor with acne. The material sequenced was blood. This rearrangement joins TRBV9 to TRBJ2-5; possible D gene TRBD1, 6 bases. The chain's CDR3 is CASSGQAQETQYL. In DNA form, the CDR3 reads TGTGCCAGCAGCGGACAGGCCCAAGAGACCCAGTACCTC.